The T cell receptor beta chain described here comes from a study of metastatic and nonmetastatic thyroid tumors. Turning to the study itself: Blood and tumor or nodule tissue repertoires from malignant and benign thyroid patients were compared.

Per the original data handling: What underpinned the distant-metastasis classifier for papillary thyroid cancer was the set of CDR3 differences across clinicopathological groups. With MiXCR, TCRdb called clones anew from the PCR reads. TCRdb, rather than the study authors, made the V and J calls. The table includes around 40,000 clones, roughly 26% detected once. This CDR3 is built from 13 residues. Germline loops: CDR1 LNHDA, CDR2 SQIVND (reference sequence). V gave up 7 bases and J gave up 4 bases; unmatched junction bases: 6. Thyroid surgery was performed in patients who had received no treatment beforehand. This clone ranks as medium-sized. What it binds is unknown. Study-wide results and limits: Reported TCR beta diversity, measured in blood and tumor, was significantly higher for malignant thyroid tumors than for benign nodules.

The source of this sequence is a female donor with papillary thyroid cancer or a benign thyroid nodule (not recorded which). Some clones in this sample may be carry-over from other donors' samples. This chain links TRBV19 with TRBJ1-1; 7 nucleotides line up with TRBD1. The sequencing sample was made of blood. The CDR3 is CASTGQVGTEAFF. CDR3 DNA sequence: TGTGCCAGTACCGGACAGGTCGGCACTGAAGCTTTCTTT.